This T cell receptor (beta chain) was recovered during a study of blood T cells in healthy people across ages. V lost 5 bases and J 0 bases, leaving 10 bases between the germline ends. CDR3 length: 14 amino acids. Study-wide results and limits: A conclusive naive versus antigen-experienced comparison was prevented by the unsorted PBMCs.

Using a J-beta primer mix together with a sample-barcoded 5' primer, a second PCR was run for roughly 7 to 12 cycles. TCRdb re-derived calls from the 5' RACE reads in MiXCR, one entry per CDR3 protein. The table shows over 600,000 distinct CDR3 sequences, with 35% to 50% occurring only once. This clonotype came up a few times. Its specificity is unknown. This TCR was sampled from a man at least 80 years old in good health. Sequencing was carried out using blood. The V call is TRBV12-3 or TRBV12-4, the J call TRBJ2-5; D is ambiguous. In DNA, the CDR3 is TGTGCCAGCAGTGGGGTTAGGTACCAAGAGACCCAGTACTTC. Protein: CASSGVRYQETQYF.